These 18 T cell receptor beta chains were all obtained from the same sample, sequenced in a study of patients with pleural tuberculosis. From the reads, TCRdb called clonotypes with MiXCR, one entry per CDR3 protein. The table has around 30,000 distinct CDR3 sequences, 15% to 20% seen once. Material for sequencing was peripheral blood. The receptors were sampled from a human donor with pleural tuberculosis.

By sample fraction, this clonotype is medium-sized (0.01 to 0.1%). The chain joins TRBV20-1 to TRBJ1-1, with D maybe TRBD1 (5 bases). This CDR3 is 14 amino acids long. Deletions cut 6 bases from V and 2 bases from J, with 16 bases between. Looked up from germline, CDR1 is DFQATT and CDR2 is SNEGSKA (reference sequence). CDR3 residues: CSALDIRVNTEAFF. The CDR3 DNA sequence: TGCAGTGCCCTGGACATCCGGGTAAACACTGAAGCTTTCTTT.

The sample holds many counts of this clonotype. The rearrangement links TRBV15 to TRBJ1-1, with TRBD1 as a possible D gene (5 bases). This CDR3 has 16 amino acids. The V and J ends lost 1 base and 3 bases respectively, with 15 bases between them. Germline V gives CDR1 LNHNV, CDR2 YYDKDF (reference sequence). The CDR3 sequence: CATSRGHGGTDTEAFF. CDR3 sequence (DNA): TGTGCCACCAGCAGAGGACACGGGGGGACGGACACTGAAGCTTTCTTT.

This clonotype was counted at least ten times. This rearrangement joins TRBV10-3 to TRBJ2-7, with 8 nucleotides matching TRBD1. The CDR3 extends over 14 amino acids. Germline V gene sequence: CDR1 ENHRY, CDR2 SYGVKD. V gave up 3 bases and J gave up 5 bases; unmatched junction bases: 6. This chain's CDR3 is CAISDARGLDEQYF. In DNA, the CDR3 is TGTGCCATCAGTGACGCCAGGGGGCTCGACGAGCAGTACTTC.

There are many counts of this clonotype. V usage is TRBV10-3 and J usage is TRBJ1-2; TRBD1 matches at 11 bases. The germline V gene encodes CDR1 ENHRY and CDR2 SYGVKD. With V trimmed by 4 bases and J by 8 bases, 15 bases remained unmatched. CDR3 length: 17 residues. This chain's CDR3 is CAISANSSRTGGFGYTF. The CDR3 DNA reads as TGTGCCATCAGTGCGAATAGTTCAAGGACAGGGGGCTTCGGCTACACCTTC.

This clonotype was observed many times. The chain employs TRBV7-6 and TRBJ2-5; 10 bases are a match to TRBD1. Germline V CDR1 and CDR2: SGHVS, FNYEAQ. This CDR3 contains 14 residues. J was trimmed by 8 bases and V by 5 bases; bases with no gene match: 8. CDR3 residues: CASSTRTGGATQYF. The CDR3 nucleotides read TGTGCCAGCAGCACCCGGACAGGGGGGGCAACCCAGTACTTC.

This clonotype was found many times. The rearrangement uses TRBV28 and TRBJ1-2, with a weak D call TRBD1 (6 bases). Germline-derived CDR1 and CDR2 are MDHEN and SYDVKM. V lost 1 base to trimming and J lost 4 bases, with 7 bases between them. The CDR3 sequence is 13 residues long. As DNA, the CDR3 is TGTGCCAGCAGTTTATTGGACAGCTATGGCTACACCTTC. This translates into CASSLLDSYGYTF.

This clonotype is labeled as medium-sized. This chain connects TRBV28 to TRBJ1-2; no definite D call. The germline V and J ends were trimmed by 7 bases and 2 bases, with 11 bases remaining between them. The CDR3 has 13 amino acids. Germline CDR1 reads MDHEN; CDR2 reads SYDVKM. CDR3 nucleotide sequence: TGTGCCAGCACCTCTGGATGGAACTATGGCTACACCTTC. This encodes CASTSGWNYGYTF.

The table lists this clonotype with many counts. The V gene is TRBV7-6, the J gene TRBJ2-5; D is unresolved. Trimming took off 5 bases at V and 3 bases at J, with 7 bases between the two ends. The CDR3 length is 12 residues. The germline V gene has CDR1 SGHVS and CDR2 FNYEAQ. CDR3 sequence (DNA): TGTGCCAGCAGCCCATCTAAAGAGACCCAGTACTTC. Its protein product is CASSPSKETQYF.

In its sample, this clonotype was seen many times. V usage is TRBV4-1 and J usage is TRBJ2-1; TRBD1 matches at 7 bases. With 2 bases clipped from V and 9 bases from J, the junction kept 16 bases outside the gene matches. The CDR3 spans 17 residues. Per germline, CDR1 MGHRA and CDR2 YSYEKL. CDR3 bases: TGCGCCAGCAGCCAAAGATACGTAAAGGGGGCTCTCCGTGAGCAGTTCTTC. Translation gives CASSQRYVKGALREQFF.

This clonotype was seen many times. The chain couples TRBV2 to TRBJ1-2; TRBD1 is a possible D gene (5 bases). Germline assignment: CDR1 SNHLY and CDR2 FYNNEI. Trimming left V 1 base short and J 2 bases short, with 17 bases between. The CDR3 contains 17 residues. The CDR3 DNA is TGTGCCAGCAGTGAAGTGGGCGTTGTCAGGGTGAACTATGGCTACACCTTC. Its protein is CASSEVGVVRVNYGYTF.

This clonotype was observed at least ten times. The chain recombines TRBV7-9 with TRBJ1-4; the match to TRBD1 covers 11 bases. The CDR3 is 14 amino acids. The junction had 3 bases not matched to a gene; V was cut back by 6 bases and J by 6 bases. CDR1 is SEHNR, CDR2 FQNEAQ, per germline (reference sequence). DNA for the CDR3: TGTGCCAGCAGTCTGGGACAGGGGGATGAAAAACTGTTTTTT. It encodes CASSLGQGDEKLFF.

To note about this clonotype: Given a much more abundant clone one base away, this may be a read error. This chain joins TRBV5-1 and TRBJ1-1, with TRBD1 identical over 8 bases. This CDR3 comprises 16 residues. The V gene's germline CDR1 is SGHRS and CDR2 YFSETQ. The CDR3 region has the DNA TGCGCCAGCACCCGATCGGACAGGGAGGACTTCACTGGAGCTTTCTTT. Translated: CASTRSDREDFTGAFF.

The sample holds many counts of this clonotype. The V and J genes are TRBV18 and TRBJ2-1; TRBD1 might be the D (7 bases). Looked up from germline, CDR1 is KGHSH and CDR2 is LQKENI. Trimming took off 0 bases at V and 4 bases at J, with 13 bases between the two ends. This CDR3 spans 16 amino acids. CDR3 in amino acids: CASSPPGGTVYNEQFF. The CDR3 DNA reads TGTGCCAGCTCACCACCGGGCGGGACAGTATACAATGAGCAGTTCTTC.

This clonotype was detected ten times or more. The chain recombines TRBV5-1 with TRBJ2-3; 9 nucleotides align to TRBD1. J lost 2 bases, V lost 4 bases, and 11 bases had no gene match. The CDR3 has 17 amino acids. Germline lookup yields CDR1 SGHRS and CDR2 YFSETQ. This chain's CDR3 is CASSIRTGEFITDTQYF. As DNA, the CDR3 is TGCGCCAGCAGCATCCGGACAGGGGAATTTATCACAGATACGCAGTATTTT.

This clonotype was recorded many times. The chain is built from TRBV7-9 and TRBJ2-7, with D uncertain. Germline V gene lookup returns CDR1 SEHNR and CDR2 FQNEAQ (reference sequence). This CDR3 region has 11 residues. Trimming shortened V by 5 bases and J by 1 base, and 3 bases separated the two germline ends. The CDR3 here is CASSPSYEQYF. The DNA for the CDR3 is TGTGCCAGCAGCCCGTCCTACGAGCAGTACTTC. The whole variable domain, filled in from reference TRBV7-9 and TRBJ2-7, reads DTGVSQNPRHKITKRGQNVTFRCDPISEHNRLYWYRQTLGQGPEFLTYFQNEAQLEKSRLLSDRFSAERPKGSFSTLEIQRTEQGDSAMYLCASSPSYEQYFGPGTRLTVT.

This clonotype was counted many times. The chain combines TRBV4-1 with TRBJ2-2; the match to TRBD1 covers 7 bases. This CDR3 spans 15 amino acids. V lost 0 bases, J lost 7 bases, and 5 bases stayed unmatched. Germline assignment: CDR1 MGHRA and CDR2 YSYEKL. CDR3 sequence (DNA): TGCGCCAGCAGCCAAGAGAAGGGGGCGAGCGGGGAGCTGTTTTTT. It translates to CASSQEKGASGELFF.

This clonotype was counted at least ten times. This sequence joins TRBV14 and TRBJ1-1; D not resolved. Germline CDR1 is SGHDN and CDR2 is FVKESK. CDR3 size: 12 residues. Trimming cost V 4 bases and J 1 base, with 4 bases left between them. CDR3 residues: CASSLENTEAFF. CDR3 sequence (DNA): TGTGCCAGCAGCCTTGAGAACACTGAAGCTTTCTTT.

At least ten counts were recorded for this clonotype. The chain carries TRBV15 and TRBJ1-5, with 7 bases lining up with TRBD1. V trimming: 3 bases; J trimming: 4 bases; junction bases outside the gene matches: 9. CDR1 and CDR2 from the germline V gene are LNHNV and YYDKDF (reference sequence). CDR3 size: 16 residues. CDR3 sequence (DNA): TGTGCCACCAGCAGTCCCGGGACAGCGGTAAATCAGCCCCAGCATTTT. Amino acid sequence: CATSSPGTAVNQPQHF. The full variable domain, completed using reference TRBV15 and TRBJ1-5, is DAMVIQNPRYQVTQFGKPVTLSCSQTLNHNVMYWYQQKSSQAPKLLFHYYDKDFNNEADTPDNFQSRRPNTSFCFLDIRSPGLGDTAMYLCATSSPGTAVNQPQHFGDGTRLSIL.